Included here is one TCR beta chain sequence, with context. The target antigen is unknown. The data were taken from a study of blood T cells in healthy people across ages. Overall study results and limits: Per million T cells, TCR beta diversity dropped about linearly as age rose.

This CDR3 comprises 11 residues. Per the germline V gene, CDR1 is DFQATT and CDR2 is SNEGSKA (reference sequence). Investigators took around 11 milliliters of peripheral blood from every donor. A second about 7 to 11 cycle PCR used barcoded and J-beta primers. A minimum of 2.5 million CDR3-containing paired-end reads was obtained for each sample. TCRdb re-derived calls from the 5' RACE reads in MiXCR, one entry per CDR3 protein. This sample has about 2 million distinct CDR3 sequences, with roughly 49% found just once. This chain uses TRBV20-1 with TRBJ2-5, with 8 bases matching TRBD1. Judging by the DNA end, TRBJ2-7 fits better; the J call may be wrong. Material: blood. This receptor was obtained from a woman in her thirties or forties in good health. The CDR3 region is CSANRGAEQYF. CDR3 nucleotide sequence: TGCAGTGCCAACAGGGGGGCCGAGCAGTACTTC.